One and the same sample provided the 22 T cell receptor beta chains below, sequenced in a study of blood T cell repertoires in COVID-19. The repertoire was sequenced with immunoSEQ multiplex PCR; TCRdb's copy has only in-frame clones and lacks some. The sample has some 190,000 clones, 88% seen once. The material sequenced was peripheral blood. These TCRs come from a man between 18 and 29 years old with active or convalescent COVID-19.

The CDR3 protein is CASRLQGLLSSPLHF. The CDR3 DNA is TGTGCCAGCAGGCTACAGGGTCTGCTCAGTTCACCCCTCCACTTT. This chain joins TRBV6-5 and TRBJ1-6; tentative D call: TRBD1 (6 bases). The length of the CDR3 is 15 residues. CDR1 and CDR2 from the germline V gene are MNHEY and SVGAGI. The ends were cut back, 6 bases at V and 9 bases at J, with 18 bases in the middle.

The chain combines TRBV2 with TRBJ1-5; D remains ambiguous. The germline V gene has CDR1 SNHLY and CDR2 FYNNEI. The CDR3 has 14 residues. The ends were cut back, 4 bases at V and 0 bases at J, with 7 bases in the middle. The CDR3 DNA is TGTGCCAGCAGTGGAGTAACTAGCAATCAGCCCCAGCATTTT. Translating it yields CASSGVTSNQPQHF.

This clone was observed once. The chain is built from TRBV6-2 or TRBV6-3 and TRBJ1-1; 9 positions agree with TRBD1. This CDR3 comprises 17 residues. Per the germline V gene, CDR1 is MNHEY and CDR2 is SVGEGT. The trim removed 5 bases at V and 1 base at J, leaving 11 bases unmatched. CDR3 in amino acids: CASSHTPGQGSNTEAFF. CDR3 nucleotide sequence: TGTGCCAGCAGTCACACCCCGGGACAGGGTTCGAACACTGAAGCTTTCTTT.

V usage is TRBV24-1 and J usage is TRBJ2-3; TRBD2 aligns across 8 bases. The CDR3 length is 18 residues. V gave up 5 bases and J gave up 2 bases; unmatched junction bases: 14. Germline V gene lookup returns CDR1 KGHDR and CDR2 SFDVKD. The DNA for the CDR3 is TGTGCCACCAGTGGCCTTGAATCGGGCGGGGGGAACACAGATACGCAGTATTTT. It is translated as CATSGLESGGGNTDTQYF.

The chain couples TRBV6-5 to TRBJ1-1, with 7 bases matching TRBD1. Per germline, CDR1 MNHEY and CDR2 SVGAGI. This CDR3 comprises 14 residues. V shed 6 bases and J 8 bases; nucleotides not matched to a gene: 12. This chain's CDR3 is CASRHKTGKREAFF. The DNA of the CDR3 is TGTGCCAGCAGACACAAGACAGGGAAGCGGGAAGCTTTCTTT.

The gene calls are TRBV19 and TRBJ2-1, with 12 bases aligning to TRBD2. CDR1 LNHDA and CDR2 SQIVND come from the germline V gene (reference sequence). This CDR3 spans 14 amino acids. V was pared by 6 bases and J by 12 bases, with 9 bases of the junction left unmatched. The CDR3 here is CASRETSGSIGQFF. Here the CDR3 DNA reads TGTGCCAGTAGGGAGACTAGCGGGAGTATCGGGCAGTTCTTC.

The rearrangement links TRBV18 to TRBJ2-3; D is perhaps TRBD2 (6 bases). There are 13 residues in the CDR3. Trimming removed 3 bases at V and 5 bases at J, with 9 bases between. Germline V gene data show CDR1 as KGHSH and CDR2 as LQKENI. CDR3 in DNA: TGTGCCAGCTCACCCTCGGAGGGAGATACGCAGTATTTT. Translation: CASSPSEGDTQYF.

V usage is TRBV5-4 and J usage is TRBJ2-1; D perhaps matches TRBD2 (6 bases). Germline values: CDR1 SGHNT, CDR2 YYREEE (reference sequence). This CDR3 is 16 amino acids long. The germline V and J ends were trimmed by 4 bases and 0 bases, with 14 bases remaining between them. The CDR3 sequence is CASSATMTSSYNEQFF. CDR3 DNA sequence: TGTGCCAGCAGCGCAACGATGACTAGCTCCTACAATGAGCAGTTCTTC.

This chain uses TRBV11-2 with TRBJ2-3; possible D gene TRBD2, 6 bases. The CDR3 covers 16 residues. Germline V gene lookup returns CDR1 SGHAT and CDR2 FQNNGV. Trimming cost V 2 bases and J 2 bases, with 14 bases left between them. For the CDR3, the DNA is TGTGCCAGCAGCTTACGCGGGGTGGGTAACACAGATACGCAGTATTTT. This encodes CASSLRGVGNTDTQYF.

The genes are TRBV5-4 and TRBJ2-1, with 14 bases aligning to TRBD2. V lost 3 bases to trimming and J lost 5 bases; unmatched junction nucleotides: 1. Germline CDR1 reads SGHNT; CDR2 reads YYREEE (reference sequence). CDR3 length equals 15 residues. Here the CDR3 DNA reads TGTGCCAGCAGCTCGACTAGCGGGAGGGACAATGAGCAGTTCTTC. As protein: CASSSTSGRDNEQFF. Based on the CDR3 plus reference TRBV5-4 and TRBJ2-1, the full variable domain is ETGVTQSPTHLIKTRGQQVTLRCSSQSGHNTVSWYQQALGQGPQFIFQYYREEENGRGNFPPRFSGLQFPNYSSELNVNALELDDSALYLCASSSTSGRDNEQFFGPGTRLTVL.

The V and J genes are TRBV2 and TRBJ2-3; 10 bases are a match to TRBD2. Germline V gives CDR1 SNHLY, CDR2 FYNNEI. V gave up 0 bases and J gave up 3 bases; unmatched junction bases: 9. CDR3 length: 18 residues. In DNA, the CDR3 is TGTGCCAGCAGTGAAGCGCTCGGACCGGGACTAGCGACAGATACGCAGTATTTT. This codes for CASSEALGPGLATDTQYF.

The chain carries TRBV5-1 and TRBJ2-2, with a weak D call TRBD2 (5 bases). The CDR3 is made up of 14 amino acids. V lost 0 bases and J 7 bases, leaving 10 bases between the germline ends. CDR1 and CDR2 from the germline V gene are SGHRS and YFSETQ. The DNA for the CDR3 is TGCGCCAGCAGCTTGGCCATCGAGGGCGGGGAGCTGTTTTTT. Protein: CASSLAIEGGELFF.

The chain couples TRBV9 to TRBJ2-6, with 10 bases matching TRBD1. The CDR3 covers 19 residues. With V trimmed by 3 bases and J by 0 bases, 9 bases remained unmatched. Germline loops: CDR1 SGDLS, CDR2 YYNGEE. CDR3 in amino acids: CASSEPGTGAVSGANVLTF. The DNA of the CDR3 is TGTGCCAGCAGCGAACCCGGGACAGGGGCCGTCTCTGGGGCCAACGTCCTGACTTTC.

The sample holds a few counts of this clone. The gene calls are TRBV5-1 and TRBJ2-7; 12 bases match TRBD2. V was pared by 0 bases and J by 7 bases, with 11 bases of the junction left unmatched. The CDR3 length is 17 residues. The germline gives CDR1 SGHRS, CDR2 YFSETQ. This CDR3 is CASSLASLAGGPFEQYF. CDR3 in DNA: TGCGCCAGCAGCTTGGCCAGCCTAGCGGGGGGGCCGTTTGAGCAGTACTTC.

This chain connects TRBV12-3 or TRBV12-4 to TRBJ2-2, with D perhaps matching TRBD1 (5 bases). The CDR3 spans 13 residues. V was shortened by 2 bases and J by 5 bases, with 6 bases between the two germline ends. The chain's CDR3 is CASSLRQTGELFF. CDR3 DNA: TGTGCCAGCAGTTTAAGACAGACCGGGGAGCTGTTTTTT.

This chain connects TRBV6-2 or TRBV6-3 to TRBJ2-7; the match to TRBD2 covers 9 bases. Germline V gene data show CDR1 as MNHEY and CDR2 as SVGEGT. CDR3 length: 13 residues. The J segment lost 7 bases and the V segment lost 4 bases, leaving 5 bases of the junction unmatched. The CDR3 DNA reads TGTGCCAGCAGTTTCCGAGCGGGAGGTGAGCAGTACTTC. Its translation is CASSFRAGGEQYF.

The chain recombines TRBV14 with TRBJ2-3; TRBD2 matches 10 bases. The CDR3 is 20 residues long. Germline V gives CDR1 SGHDN, CDR2 FVKESK. Germline trimming cut 4 bases from V and 3 bases from J; bases unmatched to any gene: 19. CDR3: CASSLLLLSGRASGTDTQYF. Here the CDR3 DNA reads TGTGCCAGCAGCCTGCTACTTCTCAGCGGGAGGGCCTCGGGTACAGATACGCAGTATTTT.

The chain has TRBV6-1 and TRBJ2-7, with D possibly being TRBD2 (6 bases). V gave up 0 bases and J gave up 2 bases, with 11 bases separating them. The CDR3 extends over 15 amino acids. Germline assignment: CDR1 MNHNS and CDR2 SASEGT. The CDR3 DNA follows: TGTGCCAGCAGTGAAGCATCGATAGCGGCCTACGAGCAGTACTTC. Its translation: CASSEASIAAYEQYF.

The V call is TRBV9, the J call TRBJ1-1; TRBD1 matches 8 bases. Germline V gene sequence: CDR1 SGDLS, CDR2 YYNGEE. This CDR3 has 15 residues. J was trimmed by 1 base and V by 0 bases; bases with no gene match: 2. CDR3 region: CASSVDQGANTEAFF. The CDR3 DNA reads as TGTGCCAGCAGCGTAGACCAGGGGGCGAACACTGAAGCTTTCTTT.

This chain uses TRBV28 with TRBJ2-7; 7 nucleotides align to TRBD1. Germline V gene sequence: CDR1 MDHEN, CDR2 SYDVKM. V trimming: 1 base; J trimming: 4 bases; junction bases outside the gene matches: 7. The CDR3 sequence is 15 residues long. As DNA, the CDR3 is TGTGCCAGCAGTTTATATGACAGGGCCTTATACGAGCAGTACTTC. Translated: CASSLYDRALYEQYF.

The V and J genes are TRBV21-1 and TRBJ1-2; the tabulated D call, TRBD1, remains unverified against the DNA. TRBV21-1 is deemed a pseudogene. The CDR3 totals 15 residues. The CDR3 loop is CASSKGQGFYYGYTF. CDR3 nucleotide sequence: TGTGCCAGCAGCAAAGGACAGGGTTTTTACTATGGCTACACCTTC.

The chain combines TRBV2 with TRBJ2-1; TRBD2 aligns across 14 bases. Germline V gene lookup returns CDR1 SNHLY and CDR2 FYNNEI. The trim removed 6 bases at V and 7 bases at J, leaving 2 bases unmatched. The CDR3 is 14 residues long. The CDR3 DNA reads as TGTGCCAGCAGACGACTAGCGGGAGGGAATGAGCAGTTCTTC. Amino acid sequence: CASRRLAGGNEQFF.